The 18 T cell receptor beta chains below all came from one sample that was sequenced in a study of T cell responses to AZD1222 COVID-19 vaccine. Assay used: immunoSEQ multiplex PCR; TCRdb lists only in-frame clones, some missing. The sample consists of roughly 170,000 clones, approximately 94% of them appearing once. The input for sequencing was peripheral blood, taken 28 days after the second AZD1222 dose. These TCRs come from an adult who received the AZD1222 COVID-19 vaccine.

The chain is built from TRBV5-1 and TRBJ2-5; 7 nucleotides match TRBD2. Germline trimming cut 1 base from V and 5 bases from J; bases unmatched to any gene: 5. The CDR3 covers 14 residues. The V gene's germline CDR1 is SGHRS and CDR2 YFSETQ. The CDR3 reads CASSLNGGSETQYF. The CDR3 DNA reads TGCGCCAGCAGCTTGAACGGGGGGTCGGAGACCCAGTACTTC.

The CDR3 DNA follows: TGTGCCAGCAGCCTCGGACAGGGGGCCAACACCGGGGAGCTGTTTTTT. As protein: CASSLGQGANTGELFF. This chain links TRBV9 with TRBJ2-2, with 11 positions matching TRBD1. The length of the CDR3 is 16 residues. The J segment lost 2 bases and the V segment lost 4 bases, leaving 4 bases of the junction unmatched. The germline gives CDR1 SGDLS, CDR2 YYNGEE.

This chain's CDR3 is CASSFRDRSHYGYTF. For the CDR3, the DNA is TGTGCCAGCAGCTTCCGGGACAGATCCCATTATGGCTACACCTTC. V and J are TRBV5-4 and TRBJ1-2; TRBD1 matches 7 bases. The CDR3 length is 15 residues. The V gene's germline CDR1 is SGHNT and CDR2 YYREEE (reference sequence). V was clipped by 2 bases and J by 5 bases; unmatched bases: 9. Complete variable domain (other parts from reference TRBV5-4 and TRBJ1-2): ETGVTQSPTHLIKTRGQQVTLRCSSQSGHNTVSWYQQALGQGPQFIFQYYREEENGRGNFPPRFSGLQFPNYSSELNVNALELDDSALYLCASSFRDRSHYGYTFGSGTRLTVV.

CDR3 amino acids: CASSVRTSGRLGEETQYF. CDR3 in DNA: TGCGCCAGCAGCGTCCGGACTAGCGGGAGGTTGGGAGAAGAGACCCAGTACTTC. This chain joins TRBV5-1 and TRBJ2-5; 14 bases fit TRBD2. The CDR3 sequence is 18 residues long. Losses at the gene ends were 4 bases for V and 3 bases for J; bases not matched to a gene: 11. Germline lookup yields CDR1 SGHRS and CDR2 YFSETQ. The variable domain in full, with the rest retrieved from reference TRBV5-1 and TRBJ2-5, is KAGVTQTPRYLIKTRGQQVTLSCSPISGHRSVSWYQQTPGQGLQFLFEYFSETQRNKGNFPGRFSGRQFSNSRSEMNVSTLELGDSALYLCASSVRTSGRLGEETQYFGPGTRLLVL.

This clone came up a few times. The rearrangement links TRBV6-5 to TRBJ1-3; 7 positions match TRBD1. Per the germline V gene, CDR1 is MNHEY and CDR2 is SVGAGI. Trimming removed 10 bases from V and 4 bases from J; junction bases left unmatched: 10. The CDR3 extends over 14 amino acids. The CDR3 bases are TGTGCCACGCGGGACAGTCGTGTGGGAAACACCATATATTTT. It translates to CATRDSRVGNTIYF.

This clone occurred once. The gene calls are TRBV15 and TRBJ1-2; TRBD1 is a possible D gene (5 bases). V lost 0 bases, J lost 7 bases, and 24 bases lay in between. CDR1 and CDR2 (germline): LNHNV, YYDKDF (reference sequence). The CDR3 length is 18 residues. The CDR3 region has the DNA TGTGCCACCAGCAGAGATTTGGATGTGAGACAGTCGAATTCTGGCTACACCTTC. It is translated as CATSRDLDVRQSNSGYTF.

The chain links TRBV12-3 or TRBV12-4 to TRBJ2-7, with D possibly TRBD2 on 5 matching bases. This CDR3 is built from 11 residues. Deletions cut 6 bases from V and 7 bases from J, with 10 bases between. Here the CDR3 reads CASSAPGEQYF. In DNA, the CDR3 is TGTGCCAGCAGCGCCCCGGGGGAGCAGTACTTC.

This chain links TRBV2 with TRBJ1-2, with a weak D call TRBD1 (5 bases). The V and J ends lost 5 bases and 1 base respectively, with 17 bases between them. From germline, CDR1 is SNHLY and CDR2 FYNNEI. This CDR3 is built from 16 residues. CDR3 residues: CASSPLTVPINYGYTF. The CDR3 bases are TGTGCCAGCAGTCCTTTGACAGTACCCATTAACTATGGCTACACCTTC.

This chain uses TRBV3-1 (or the pseudogene TRBV3-2) with TRBJ2-5; D gene uncertain. The V gene's germline CDR1 is LGHDT and CDR2 YNNKEL (reference sequence). With 0 bases removed from V and 7 bases from J, the gap between germline ends came to 15 bases. There are 15 residues in the CDR3. CDR3 nucleotides: TGTGCCAGCAGCCAAGAAATCTCGTCTCGGTGGACCCAGTACTTC. It translates to CASSQEISSRWTQYF.

The CDR3 region is CASSTGVGNTIYF. CDR3 nucleotide sequence: TGTGCCAGCAGCACCGGGGTCGGAAACACCATATATTTT. V gene TRBV7-9 combines with J gene TRBJ1-3; D is ambiguous. The V gene lost 5 bases and the J gene lost 4 bases, with 9 bases spanning the gap. Looked up from germline, CDR1 is SEHNR and CDR2 is FQNEAQ (reference sequence). The CDR3 extends over 13 amino acids.

This sequence joins TRBV6-6 and TRBJ1-2; 8 nucleotides line up with TRBD1. V lost 6 bases and J lost 5; bases outside the gene matches: 11. The length of the CDR3 is 15 residues. Per germline, CDR1 MNHNY and CDR2 SVGAGI (reference sequence). This CDR3 is CASRASDRGDYGYTF. The CDR3 region has the DNA TGTGCCAGCAGGGCTTCCGACAGGGGAGATTATGGCTACACCTTC.

The rearrangement uses TRBV18 and TRBJ1-6; D gene uncertain. The CDR3 has 12 residues. Germline lookup yields CDR1 KGHSH and CDR2 LQKENI. Trimming removed 3 bases at V and 8 bases at J, with 5 bases between. The chain's CDR3 is CASSPPDSPLHF. The DNA of the CDR3 is TGTGCCAGCTCACCTCCCGATTCACCCCTCCACTTT.

V usage is TRBV20-1 and J usage is TRBJ1-2; no definite D call. Germline-derived CDR1 and CDR2 are DFQATT and SNEGSKA (reference sequence). The CDR3 sequence is 11 residues long. The V and J ends lost 5 bases and 3 bases respectively, with 7 bases between them. The chain's CDR3 is CSAPVDYGYTF. The DNA of the CDR3 is TGCAGTGCTCCTGTCGACTATGGCTACACCTTC.

This clone was detected a few times. The same CDR3 arises from other DNA sequences in this sample as well. The chain carries TRBV6-4 and TRBJ2-3; D is perhaps TRBD1 (6 bases). Germline CDR1 reads MRHNA; CDR2 reads SNTAGT. Trimming took off 2 bases at V and 3 bases at J, with 9 bases between the two ends. This CDR3 has 14 amino acids. CDR3 region: CASSDGGATDTQYF. CDR3 in DNA: TGTGCCAGCAGTGACGGGGGCGCAACAGATACGCAGTATTTT.

V and J are TRBV6-1 and TRBJ1-2, with D uncertain. V was shortened by 3 bases and J by 7 bases, with 12 bases between the two germline ends. The CDR3 extends over 13 amino acids. Germline V gene sequence: CDR1 MNHNS, CDR2 SASEGT. This chain's CDR3 is CASSELASAGYTF. CDR3 nucleotide sequence: TGTGCCAGCAGTGAGCTGGCCAGTGCTGGCTACACCTTC.

This chain uses TRBV27 with TRBJ1-1; 9 bases align to TRBD1. This CDR3 is built from 14 residues. With 2 bases clipped from V and 4 bases from J, the junction kept 2 bases outside the gene matches. From germline, CDR1 is MNHEY and CDR2 SMNVEV (reference sequence). The CDR3, as DNA: TGTGCCAGCAGTTTAGGGACAGGGTTCACTGAAGCTTTCTTT. The encoded protein is CASSLGTGFTEAFF.

The rearrangement links TRBV6-5 to TRBJ1-1; 7 positions match TRBD1. CDR3 length: 14 residues. CDR1 is MNHEY and CDR2 is SVGAGI in the germline V gene. With 6 bases clipped from V and 3 bases from J, the junction kept 7 bases outside the gene matches. CDR3 bases: TGTGCCAGCAGGGCCGGGACAGAACACACTGAAGCTTTCTTT. Protein sequence: CASRAGTEHTEAFF.

The V gene is TRBV30, the J gene TRBJ2-6; D gene ambiguous. V was trimmed by 2 bases and J by 0 bases, leaving 20 bases between them. This CDR3 has 19 residues. In germline, CDR1 is GTSNPN, CDR2 SVGIG (reference sequence). The CDR3 bases are TGTGCCTGGAGTTCATTGACTGGTACCCAACGCTCTGGGGCCAACGTCCTGACTTTC. Its protein product is CAWSSLTGTQRSGANVLTF.